Sequencing of this TCR beta chain was carried out in a study of blood T cells in healthy people across ages. Study details: When template switching was applied, about one barcoded beta molecule was captured per two T cells. Findings and limits, study-wide: Naive CD4+ cell counts and diversity both ran higher in long-lived than in aged donors. Any conclusive comparison of naive versus antigen-experienced cells was prevented by using unsorted PBMCs.

On this clonotype: As yet, its antigen is unknown. Its ends do not fully match the called genes, so a read error is possible.

Using a J-beta primer mix together with a sample-barcoded 5' primer, a second PCR was run for roughly 7 to 12 cycles. Using its own MiXCR run on the 5' RACE reads, TCRdb lists one record per CDR3 protein. In the table there are about 730,000 distinct CDR3 sequences, roughly 41% of which are singletons. CDR3 length equals 15 residues. Germline CDR1 reads DFQATT; CDR2 reads SNEGSKA (reference sequence). Sequencing was carried out using blood. The chain couples TRBV20-1 to TRBJ2-7, with 8 positions matching TRBD1. The clonotype was recovered from a woman in her fifties or sixties in good health. The CDR3: CSARTYRGASCEQYF. CDR3 coding DNA: TGCAGTGCTAGAACCTACAGGGGGGCCTCCTGCGAGCAGTACTTC.